The clone carrying this TCR beta chain appeared a single time. This sample also contains other DNA sequences that code for the same CDR3. This sample is part of a study of blood T cell repertoires in COVID-19. Study summary: Whether acute or convalescent, the COVID-19 samples came from the United States, Italy and Spain. Sources were T cells, B-cell-depleted T cells, or PBMCs; the material itself was cDNA or gDNA.

Source study methods: Reference gene primer amplification gave nucleated cell count estimates. Produced via immunoSEQ multiplex PCR; TCRdb's table is partial and in-frame only. That table is the source of V, J and clone size, and D and trimming were worked out from the DNA. Seen here are approximately 210,000 clones, around nine tenths observed once, and the top ten hold around 4.8%. Trimming took off 4 bases at V and 5 bases at J, with 11 bases between the two ends. CDR3 size: 13 residues. Germline CDR1 reads SNHLY; CDR2 reads FYNNEI. The sample was peripheral blood. The V gene is TRBV2, the J gene TRBJ1-2; tentative D call: TRBD1 (5 bases). This TCR derives from a woman aged 40 to 50 with acute or convalescent COVID-19. In nucleotides, the CDR3 is TGTGCCAGCAGTGGGGGCCAGGGATATGGCTACACCTTC. It specifies CASSGGQGYGYTF. The whole variable domain, filled in from reference TRBV2 and TRBJ1-2, reads EPEVTQTPSHQVTQMGQEVILRCVPISNHLYFYWYRQILGQKVEFLVSFYNNEISEKSEIFDDQFSVERPDGSNFTLKIRSTKLEDSAMYFCASSGGQGYGYTFGSGTRLTVV.